The T cell receptor beta chain described here comes from a study of CD8 T cells in Susac syndrome. Study findings and constraints: Regarding the TCR sequencing and HLA analysis, the study admitted that a relatively small number of individuals were involved.

A remark on this clonotype: What it binds is not known.

Trimming cost V 7 bases and J 2 bases; bases outside gene matches: 5. Germline assignment: CDR1 MNHEY and CDR2 SMNVEV (reference sequence). The CDR3 consists of 13 residues. Random-hexamer reverse transcription was applied to about 0.5 to 1 ug RNA. The authors amplified TCR beta CDR3 across 54 Vbeta and 13 Jbeta using immunoSEQ multiplex PCR. TCRdb fed the immunoSEQ multiplex PCR reads into MiXCR, producing one record per CDR3 protein. The sample includes 180,000 or so distinct CDR3 sequences, 85% to 95% of them seen just once. The sequenced sample was CD4+ T cells from PBMCs. This TCR was recovered from a human donor in good health. The chain couples TRBV27 to TRBJ2-7; 7 positions agree with TRBD1. This CDR3 is CASKETGPYEQYF. The CDR3 DNA reads as TGTGCCAGCAAAGAGACAGGGCCCTACGAGCAGTACTTC.